These 5 T cell receptor beta chains were sequenced from one sample in a study of blood T cell repertoires in COVID-19. Using immunoSEQ multiplex PCR, the repertoire was profiled, and TCRdb retains in-frame clones only, with some absent. The table lists hundreds of thousands of clones, just under 90% of them singletons, with almost 4% in the top ten. The sequenced sample was PBMCs or T cells enriched from blood (not recorded which). The receptors originated from a young woman with acute COVID-19.

The gene calls are TRBV27 and TRBJ1-2; D gene ambiguous. The CDR3 runs 14 residues. The V and J ends lost 7 bases and 2 bases respectively, with 14 bases between them. CDR1 MNHEY and CDR2 SMNVEV come from the germline V gene (reference sequence). The CDR3 here is CASKPTGLNYGYTF. The CDR3 DNA reads TGTGCCAGCAAGCCGACCGGACTCAACTATGGCTACACCTTC.

The chain joins TRBV6-5 to TRBJ2-2; no firm D call. The CDR3 is 12 amino acids. Germline values: CDR1 MNHEY, CDR2 SVGAGI. V was shortened by 3 bases and J by 6 bases, with 5 bases between the two germline ends. This CDR3 is CASSYRAGELFF. The CDR3 DNA is TGTGCCAGCAGTTATAGAGCCGGGGAGCTGTTTTTT.

The chain is built from TRBV28 and TRBJ2-5; the D is unclear. Germline lookup yields CDR1 MDHEN and CDR2 SYDVKM. Trimming pared 4 bases from V and 5 bases from J, leaving 17 bases between. The CDR3 covers 15 residues. CDR3: CASSSPQNRRETQYF. The CDR3 nucleotides read TGTGCCAGCAGTTCACCCCAAAATCGTCGGGAGACCCAGTACTTC.

This chain connects TRBV18 to TRBJ2-1; 7 nucleotides align to TRBD2. The V segment lost 2 bases and the J segment 9 bases; nucleotides outside the gene matches: 7. The germline CDR1 and CDR2 sequences are KGHSH and LQKENI. The CDR3 length is 14 residues. The CDR3 DNA reads as TGTGCCAGCTCACCAAGGGGCGGGGAGGGTGAGCAGTTCTTC. Protein: CASSPRGGEGEQFF.

V usage is TRBV2 and J usage is TRBJ2-2; tentative D call: TRBD2 (7 bases). The germline gives CDR1 SNHLY, CDR2 FYNNEI. This CDR3 comprises 15 residues. The V gene lost 3 bases and the J gene lost 7 bases, with 15 bases spanning the gap. The CDR3 loop is CASSDGGLGGGELFF. The CDR3 DNA sequence: TGTGCCAGCAGTGACGGGGGGCTGGGAGGCGGGGAGCTGTTTTTT.